The clone carrying this TCR beta chain has a count of ten or more. What it recognizes is unknown. Read data end 3 residues before the CDR3 end; the end is taken from the germline J gene. V dropped 4 bases and J dropped 0 bases, with 19 bases sitting between them. This CDR3 region has 16 residues. Germline assignment: CDR1 GTSNPN and CDR2 SVGIG (reference sequence). The sample comes from a study of T cell clonality in common variable immunodeficiency. Study outcomes and limitations: Fewer deletions and N-nucleotide insertions were reportedly seen in common variable immunodeficiency TCR beta sequences.

Produced via immunoSEQ multiplex PCR; TCRdb's table is partial and in-frame only. The sample contains several thousand clones, none occurring once; around 4.5% lies in the top ten. Material: peripheral blood mononuclear cells. The TCR comes from a human donor with common variable immunodeficiency. The rearrangement links TRBV30 to TRBJ2-7, with D possibly called TRBD1 or TRBD2 (5 bases each). Incomplete CDR3 DNA: TGTGCCTGGACTCACAGGAAGGGAGTCAGCTCCTACGAG. Translation: CAWTHRKGVSSYE. The whole CDR3 reads CAWTHRKGVSSYEQYF.